The source of this TCR beta chain is a study of human T cells and chemical hapten exposure. Turning to the study itself: 2% DPC applied to an approximately 2 cm by approximately 2 cm arm area sensitized donors.

MiXCR was run by TCRdb on the RACE reads, yielding one entry per CDR3 protein. The table has more than 70,000 distinct CDR3 sequences, about 9% seen once; the top ten hold 2.6%. The table lists this clonotype with a few counts. Time point given: pre-sensitization, week 0. Treatment indicated: therapeutic diphenylcyclopropenone sensitization with weekly scalp DPC. Trimming shortened V by 8 bases and J by 4 bases, and 18 bases separated the two germline ends. CDR1 MGHDK and CDR2 SYGVNS come from the germline V gene. This CDR3 has 15 residues. Material: whole blood, obtained in connection with sensitization to the hapten diphenylcyclopropenone (DPC). The sequence was obtained from a man aged 35 to 55 with alopecia areata. Some clones in this sample may be carry-over from other donors' samples. The chain joins TRBV25-1 to TRBJ2-1; D is tentatively TRBD1 or TRBD2 (6 bases each). Written as DNA, the CDR3 is TGTGCCAGCGCCTGGACAAGGGGGGCTTACAATGAGCAGTTCTTC. It specifies CASAWTRGAYNEQFF. The variable domain in full, with the rest retrieved from reference TRBV25-1 and TRBJ2-1, is EADIYQTPRYLVIGTGKKITLECSQTMGHDKMYWYQQDPGMELHLIHYSYGVNSTEKGDLSSESTVSRIRTEHFPLTLESARPSHTSQYLCASAWTRGAYNEQFFGPGTRLTVL.